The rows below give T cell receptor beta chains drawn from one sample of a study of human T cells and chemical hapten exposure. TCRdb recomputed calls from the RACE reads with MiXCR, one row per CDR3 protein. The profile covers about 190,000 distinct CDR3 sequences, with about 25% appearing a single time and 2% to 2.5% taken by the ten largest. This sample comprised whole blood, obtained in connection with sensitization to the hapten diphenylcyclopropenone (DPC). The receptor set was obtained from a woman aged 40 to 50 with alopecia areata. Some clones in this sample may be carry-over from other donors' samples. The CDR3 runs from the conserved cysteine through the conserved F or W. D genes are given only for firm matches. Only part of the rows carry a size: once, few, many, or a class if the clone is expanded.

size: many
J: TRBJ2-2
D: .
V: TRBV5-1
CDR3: CASSPMLASVGTGELFF
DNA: TGCGCCAGCAGCCCCATGTTGGCTAGCGTCGGCACCGGGGAGCTGTTTTTT

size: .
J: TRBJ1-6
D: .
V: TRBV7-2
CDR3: CASSPVGVYSYNSPLHF
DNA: TGTGCCAGCAGCCCCGTGGGCGTATACTCCTATAATTCACCCCTCCACTTT

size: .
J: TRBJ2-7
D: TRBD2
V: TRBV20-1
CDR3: CSAKSSGTSPYEQYF
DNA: TGCAGTGCTAAATCATCCGGGACTAGTCCCTACGAGCAGTACTTC

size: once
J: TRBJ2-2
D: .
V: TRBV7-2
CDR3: CASSLDAGRIAGELFF
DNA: TGTGCCAGCAGCTTAGACGCCGGGAGAATTGCCGGGGAGCTGTTTTTT

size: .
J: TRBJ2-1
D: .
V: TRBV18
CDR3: CASSPVAATYNEQFF
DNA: TGTGCCAGCTCACCAGTTGCGGCCACCTACAATGAGCAGTTCTTC

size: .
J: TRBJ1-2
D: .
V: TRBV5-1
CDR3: CASSFPGTPSYGYTF
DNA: TGCGCCAGCAGCTTTCCCGGGACTCCATCCTATGGCTACACCTTC

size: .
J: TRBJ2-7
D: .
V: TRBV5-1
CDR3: CASSLVEGGEQYF
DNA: TGCGCCAGCAGCTTGGTTGAGGGAGGCGAGCAGTACTTC

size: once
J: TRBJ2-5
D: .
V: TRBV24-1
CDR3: CATSDPSTGAKTQYF
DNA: TGTGCCACCAGTGATCCCTCTACGGGGGCGAAGACCCAGTACTTC

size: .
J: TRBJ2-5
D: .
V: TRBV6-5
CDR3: CASSFEGGAQETQYF
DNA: TGTGCCAGCTCCTTCGAAGGGGGAGCCCAAGAGACCCAGTACTTC

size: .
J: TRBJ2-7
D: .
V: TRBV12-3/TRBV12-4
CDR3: CASRPTGSYEQYF
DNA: TGTGCCAGCAGGCCGACAGGCTCCTACGAGCAGTACTTC

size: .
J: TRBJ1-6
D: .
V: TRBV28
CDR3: CASSSVMRGNSPLHF
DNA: TGTGCCAGCAGCTCCGTGATGAGGGGGAATTCACCCCTCCACTTT

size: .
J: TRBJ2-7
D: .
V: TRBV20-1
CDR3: CSIRVGRWGYEQYF
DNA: TGCAGCATCCGCGTCGGGAGATGGGGCTACGAGCAGTACTTC

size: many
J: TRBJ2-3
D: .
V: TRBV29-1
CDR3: CSVGRTLGTDTQYF
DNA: TGCAGCGTTGGGAGGACGCTGGGCACAGATACGCAGTATTTT

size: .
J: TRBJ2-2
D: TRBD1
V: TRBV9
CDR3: CASKQGGTGELFF
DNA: TGTGCCAGCAAACAGGGGGGCACCGGGGAGCTGTTTTTT

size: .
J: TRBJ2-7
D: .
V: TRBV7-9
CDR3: CASSLTPENGEQYF
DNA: TGTGCCAGCAGCTTAACGCCCGAAAATGGCGAGCAGTACTTC

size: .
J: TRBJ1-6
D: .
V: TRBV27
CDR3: CASGRLSAGSPLHF
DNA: TGTGCCAGCGGAAGGCTAAGCGCTGGGTCACCCCTCCACTTT

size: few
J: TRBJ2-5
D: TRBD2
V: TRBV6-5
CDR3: CASSSGGAGGGVAQYF
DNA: TGTGCCAGCAGTTCCGGGGGAGCGGGGGGTGGTGTAGCCCAGTACTTC

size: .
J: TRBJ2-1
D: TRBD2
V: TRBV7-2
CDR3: CASSLTSGRLNEQFF
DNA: TGTGCCAGCAGCTTGACGAGCGGGAGACTCAATGAGCAGTTCTTC

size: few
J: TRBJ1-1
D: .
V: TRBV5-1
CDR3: CASSLQRTNTEAFF
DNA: TGCGCCAGCAGCTTGCAGAGAACGAACACTGAAGCTTTCTTT

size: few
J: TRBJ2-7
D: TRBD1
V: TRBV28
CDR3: CASTSGQVYEQYF
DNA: TGTGCCAGCACCTCCGGACAGGTCTACGAGCAGTACTTC

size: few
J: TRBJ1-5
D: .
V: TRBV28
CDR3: CASSSAGTGRNQPQHF
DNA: TGTGCCAGCAGTTCGGCCGGGACGGGACGGAATCAGCCCCAGCATTTT

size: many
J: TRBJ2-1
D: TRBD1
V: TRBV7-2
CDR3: CASSQDRGSYNEQFF
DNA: TGTGCCAGCAGCCAGGACAGGGGCTCCTACAATGAGCAGTTCTTC

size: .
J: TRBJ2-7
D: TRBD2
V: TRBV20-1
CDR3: CSASGTSGIYEQYF
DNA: TGCAGTGCGTCCGGGACTAGCGGGATCTACGAGCAGTACTTC

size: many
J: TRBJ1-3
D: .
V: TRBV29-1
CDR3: CSVETAGNTIYF
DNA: TGCAGCGTTGAGACAGCTGGAAACACCATATATTTT

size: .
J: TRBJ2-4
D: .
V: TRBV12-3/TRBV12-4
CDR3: CASRQTLAKNIQYF
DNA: TGTGCCAGCAGACAAACCCTAGCCAAAAACATTCAGTACTTC

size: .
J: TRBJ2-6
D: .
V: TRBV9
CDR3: CASSTWGANVLTF
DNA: TGTGCCAGCAGCACGTGGGGGGCCAACGTCCTGACTTTC

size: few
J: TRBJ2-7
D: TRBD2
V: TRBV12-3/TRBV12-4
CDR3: CASSPGLAGRPSYEQYF
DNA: TGTGCCAGCAGTCCCGGACTAGCGGGAAGGCCGTCCTACGAGCAGTACTTC

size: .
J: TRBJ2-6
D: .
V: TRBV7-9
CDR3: CASSYVINPGANVLTF
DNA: TGTGCCAGCAGCTATGTCATCAACCCTGGGGCCAACGTCCTGACTTTC

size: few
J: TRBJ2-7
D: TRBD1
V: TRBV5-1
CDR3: CASSYTGGRPYEQYF
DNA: TGCGCCAGCAGCTATACAGGGGGAAGGCCCTACGAGCAGTACTTC

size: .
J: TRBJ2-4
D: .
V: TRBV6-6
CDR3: CATIPLASTGAKNIQYF
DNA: TGTGCCACTATTCCCCTGGCCTCAACGGGAGCCAAAAACATTCAGTACTTC

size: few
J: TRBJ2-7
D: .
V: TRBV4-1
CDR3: CASSQDRRGSLTYEQYF
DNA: TGCGCCAGCAGCCAAGATCGGCGGGGAAGCCTCACCTACGAGCAGTACTTC

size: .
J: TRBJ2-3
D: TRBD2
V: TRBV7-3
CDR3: CASSARLAGGPDTQYF
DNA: TGTGCCAGCAGCGCCAGACTAGCGGGAGGGCCAGATACGCAGTATTTT

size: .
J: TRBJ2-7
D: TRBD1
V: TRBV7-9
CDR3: CASSLWDRPYEQYF
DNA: TGTGCCAGCAGCTTATGGGACAGGCCCTACGAGCAGTACTTC

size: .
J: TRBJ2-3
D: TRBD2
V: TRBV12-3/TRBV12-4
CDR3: CASKRMASGDTQYF
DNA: TGTGCCAGCAAACGAATGGCTAGCGGAGATACGCAGTATTTT

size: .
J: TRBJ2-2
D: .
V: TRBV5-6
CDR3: CASSLVSKLNTGELFF
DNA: TGTGCCAGCAGCTTGGTTTCCAAACTGAACACCGGGGAGCTGTTTTTT

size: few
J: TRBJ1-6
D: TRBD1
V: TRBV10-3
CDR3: CAISDGGGAGSPLHF
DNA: TGTGCCATCAGTGATGGAGGGGGCGCGGGTTCACCCCTCCACTTT

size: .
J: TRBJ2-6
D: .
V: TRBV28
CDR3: CASSFSFRAGANVLTF
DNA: TGTGCCAGCAGTTTTTCGTTCAGGGCTGGGGCCAACGTCCTGACTTTC

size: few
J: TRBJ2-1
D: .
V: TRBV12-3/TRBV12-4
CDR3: CASSLVRGQFF
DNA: TGTGCCAGCAGTTTAGTGAGGGGGCAGTTCTTC

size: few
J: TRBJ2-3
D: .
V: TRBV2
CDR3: CASSLAALSTDTQYF
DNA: TGTGCCAGCAGTTTAGCGGCCTTAAGCACAGATACGCAGTATTTT